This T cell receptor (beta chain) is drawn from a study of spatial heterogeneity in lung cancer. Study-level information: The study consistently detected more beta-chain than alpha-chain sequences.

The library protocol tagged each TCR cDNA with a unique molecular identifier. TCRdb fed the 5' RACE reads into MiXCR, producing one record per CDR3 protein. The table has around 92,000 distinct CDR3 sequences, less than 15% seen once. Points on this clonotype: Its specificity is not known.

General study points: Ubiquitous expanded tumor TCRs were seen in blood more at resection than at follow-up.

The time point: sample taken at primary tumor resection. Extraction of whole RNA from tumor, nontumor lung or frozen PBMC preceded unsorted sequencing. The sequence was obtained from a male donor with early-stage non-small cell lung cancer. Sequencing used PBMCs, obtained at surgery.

The DNA for the CDR3 is TGTGCCAGCAGTCCACAGGGAGGGAGACTCTACGAGCAGTACTTC. Amino acid sequence: CASSPQGGRLYEQYF. V and J are TRBV28 and TRBJ2-7; D possibly corresponds to TRBD2 (7 bases). The V end was cut by 5 bases, the J end by 3 bases, with 17 bases between. CDR1 and CDR2 from the germline V gene are MDHEN and SYDVKM. The CDR3 sequence is 15 residues long.